Listed below are T cell receptor beta chains from one sample, sequenced in a study of CD8 T cells in ankylosing spondylitis. TCRdb itself ran the 5' RACE reads through MiXCR, one entry per CDR3 protein. The sample has about 260,000 distinct CDR3 sequences; approximately 20% are singletons. Sequencing used blood, either unsorted or a sorted T cell fraction (not recorded which). These receptors originate from a male donor with ankylosing spondylitis or in good health (not recorded which). Both conserved end residues are part of each CDR3. A D gene is named only where the DNA matches it firmly. Expanded clones get a size class; other rows say once, few or many, or leave the size out.

abundance,v_gene,d_gene,CDR3aa
NA,TRBV28,TRBD2,CASSSNAPGLVRIGELFF
few,TRBV6-2/TRBV6-3,NA,CASSSRTEETQYF
few,TRBV5-1,TRBD2,CASQNLLAGGSSEQFF
many,TRBV6-4,TRBD1,CATTRGQGLNEQFF
NA,TRBV5-1,NA,CASSPSRGSSYNSPLHF
NA,TRBV20-1,NA,CSARGESERNEQFF
NA,TRBV5-1,NA,CASSLVLGLNEQFF
NA,TRBV20-1,NA,CSAKIRGEQFF
NA,TRBV24-1,TRBD1,CATSDSPGTGGIQETQYF
few,TRBV3-1,NA,CASSQGRWAGPQHF